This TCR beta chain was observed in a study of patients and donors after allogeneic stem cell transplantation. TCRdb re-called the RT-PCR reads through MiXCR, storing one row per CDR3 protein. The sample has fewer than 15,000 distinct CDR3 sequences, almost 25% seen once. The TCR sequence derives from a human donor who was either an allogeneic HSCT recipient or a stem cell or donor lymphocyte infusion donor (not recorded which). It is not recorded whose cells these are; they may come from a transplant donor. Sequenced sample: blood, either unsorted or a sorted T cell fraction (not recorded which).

The CDR3 reads CSVLGLAAGELFF. CDR3 DNA: TGCAGCGTTTTGGGACTAGCGGCCGGGGAGCTGTTTTTT. The chain carries TRBV29-1 and TRBJ2-2; TRBD2 agrees at 11 bases. Germline loops: CDR1 SQVTM, CDR2 ANQGSEA. The length of the CDR3 is 13 residues. J gave up 6 bases and V 5 bases, and 2 bases lay outside the gene matches.